The entry that follows covers one TCR beta chain sequence. Its antigen is not identified. There were eight separate reactions per sample in which cDNA was made. The UMIs carried a 6-nucleotide sample barcode, and they were added by template switching. TCRdb reprocessed the 5' RACE reads, keeping one entry per CDR3 protein, no DNA. The sample has around 370,000 distinct CDR3 sequences, and its top ten clones hold just over 2.5%. The record originates from a study of monozygotic twins with inflammatory bowel disease. Broader study findings: Immunosuppressive treatments differing between patients may have added repertoire variability.

Germline V lookup: CDR1 DFQATT, CDR2 SNEGSKA (reference sequence). The CDR3 consists of 11 residues. The TCR comes from a human donor with ulcerative colitis or Crohn's disease, or a healthy co-twin of an affected twin (not recorded which). The sequenced sample was blood. The chain employs TRBV20-1 and TRBJ1-4. The CDR3 spells CSARISWTLVF.